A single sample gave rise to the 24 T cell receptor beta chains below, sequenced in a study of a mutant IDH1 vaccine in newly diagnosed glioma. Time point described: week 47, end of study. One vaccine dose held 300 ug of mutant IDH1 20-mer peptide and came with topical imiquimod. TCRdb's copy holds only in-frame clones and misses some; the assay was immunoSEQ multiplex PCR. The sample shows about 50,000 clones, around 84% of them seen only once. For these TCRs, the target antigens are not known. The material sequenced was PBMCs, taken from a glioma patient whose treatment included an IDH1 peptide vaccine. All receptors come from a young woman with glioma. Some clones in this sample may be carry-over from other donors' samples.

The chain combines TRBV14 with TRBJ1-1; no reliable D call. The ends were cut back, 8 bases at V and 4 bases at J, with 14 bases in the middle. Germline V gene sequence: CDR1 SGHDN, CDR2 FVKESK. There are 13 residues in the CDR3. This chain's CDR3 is CASVRAPGTEAFF. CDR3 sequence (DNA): TGTGCCAGCGTCCGGGCCCCGGGCACTGAAGCTTTCTTT.

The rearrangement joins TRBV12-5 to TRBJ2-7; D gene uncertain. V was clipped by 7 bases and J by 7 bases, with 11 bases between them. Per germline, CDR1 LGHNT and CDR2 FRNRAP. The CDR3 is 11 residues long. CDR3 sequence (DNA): TGTGCTAGTGCCTCCGGCTGGGAGCAGTACTTC. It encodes CASASGWEQYF.

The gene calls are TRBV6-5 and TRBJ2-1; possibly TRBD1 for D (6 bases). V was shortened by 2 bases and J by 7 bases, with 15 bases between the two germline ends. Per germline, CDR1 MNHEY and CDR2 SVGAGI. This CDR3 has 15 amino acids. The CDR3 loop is CASSYVQGYVNEQFF. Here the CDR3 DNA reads TGTGCCAGCAGTTACGTCCAGGGGTATGTGAATGAGCAGTTCTTC.

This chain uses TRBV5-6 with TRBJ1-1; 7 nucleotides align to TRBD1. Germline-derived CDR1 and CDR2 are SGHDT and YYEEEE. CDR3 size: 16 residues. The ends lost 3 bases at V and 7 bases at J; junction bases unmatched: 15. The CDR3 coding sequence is TGTGCCAGCAGCTCATACAGGGGACTCGCGGGATTTGAAGCTTTCTTT. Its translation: CASSSYRGLAGFEAFF.

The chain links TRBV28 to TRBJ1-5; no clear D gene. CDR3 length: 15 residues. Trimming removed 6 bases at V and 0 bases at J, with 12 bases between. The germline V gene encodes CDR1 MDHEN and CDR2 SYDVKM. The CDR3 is CASRWARNSNQPQHF. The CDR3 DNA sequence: TGTGCCAGCAGATGGGCCAGGAATAGCAATCAGCCCCAGCATTTT.

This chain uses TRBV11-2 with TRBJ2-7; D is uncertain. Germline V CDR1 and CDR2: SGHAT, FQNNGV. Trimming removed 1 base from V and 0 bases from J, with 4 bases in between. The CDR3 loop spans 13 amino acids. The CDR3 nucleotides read TGTGCCAGCAGCTTAGCCTCCTCCTACGAGCAGTACTTC. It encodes CASSLASSYEQYF.

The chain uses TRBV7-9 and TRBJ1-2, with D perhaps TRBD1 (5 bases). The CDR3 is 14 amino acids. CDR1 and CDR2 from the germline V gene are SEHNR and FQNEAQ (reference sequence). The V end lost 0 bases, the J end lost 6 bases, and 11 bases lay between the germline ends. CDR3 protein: CASSLAGGMDGYTF. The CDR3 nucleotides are TGTGCCAGCAGCTTAGCGGGGGGGATGGATGGCTACACCTTC.

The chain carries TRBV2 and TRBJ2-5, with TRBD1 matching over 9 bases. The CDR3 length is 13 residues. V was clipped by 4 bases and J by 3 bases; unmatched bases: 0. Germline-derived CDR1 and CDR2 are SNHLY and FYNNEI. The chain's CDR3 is CASSGDREETQYF. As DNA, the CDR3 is TGTGCCAGCAGTGGGGACAGGGAAGAGACCCAGTACTTC. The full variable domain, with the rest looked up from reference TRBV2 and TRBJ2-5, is EPEVTQTPSHQVTQMGQEVILRCVPISNHLYFYWYRQILGQKVEFLVSFYNNEISEKSEIFDDQFSVERPDGSNFTLKIRSTKLEDSAMYFCASSGDREETQYFGPGTRLLVL.

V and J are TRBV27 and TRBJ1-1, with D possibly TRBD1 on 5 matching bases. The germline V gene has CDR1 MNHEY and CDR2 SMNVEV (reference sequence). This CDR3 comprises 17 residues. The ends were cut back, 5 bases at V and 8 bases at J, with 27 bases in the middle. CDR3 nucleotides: TGTGCCAGCAGTACCTCTTCAGTCACGGGGCGCAACAAGGAAGCTTTCTTT. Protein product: CASSTSSVTGRNKEAFF.

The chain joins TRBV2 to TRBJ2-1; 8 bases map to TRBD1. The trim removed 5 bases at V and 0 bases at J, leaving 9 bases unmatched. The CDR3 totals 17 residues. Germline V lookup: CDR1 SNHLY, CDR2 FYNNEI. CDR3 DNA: TGTGCCAGCAGTCCCGGGACAGGAGTCCGCTCCTACAATGAGCAGTTCTTC. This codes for CASSPGTGVRSYNEQFF.

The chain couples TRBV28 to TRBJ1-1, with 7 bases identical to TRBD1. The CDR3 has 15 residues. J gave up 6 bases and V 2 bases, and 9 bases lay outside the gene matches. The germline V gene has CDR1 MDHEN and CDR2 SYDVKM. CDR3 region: CASSLGRGRVPEAFF. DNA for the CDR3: TGTGCCAGCAGTTTAGGGAGGGGGCGGGTCCCTGAAGCTTTCTTT.

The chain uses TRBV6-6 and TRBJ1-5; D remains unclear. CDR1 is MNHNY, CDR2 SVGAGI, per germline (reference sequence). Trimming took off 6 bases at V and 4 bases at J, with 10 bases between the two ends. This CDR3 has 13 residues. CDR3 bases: TGTGCCAGCAGGATAAGTTCAAATCAGCCCCAGCATTTT. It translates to CASRISSNQPQHF.

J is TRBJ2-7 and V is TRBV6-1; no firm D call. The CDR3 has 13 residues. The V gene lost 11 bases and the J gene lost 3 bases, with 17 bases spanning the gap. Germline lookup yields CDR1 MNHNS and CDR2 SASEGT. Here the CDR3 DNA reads TGTGCCCTTGCCCCACGCAATCACTACGAGCAGTACTTC. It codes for CALAPRNHYEQYF.

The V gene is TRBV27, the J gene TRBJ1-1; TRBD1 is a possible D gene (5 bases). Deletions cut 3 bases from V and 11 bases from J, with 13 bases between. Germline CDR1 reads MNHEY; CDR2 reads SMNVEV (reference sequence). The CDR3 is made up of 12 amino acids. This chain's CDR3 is CASSFQGVFAFF. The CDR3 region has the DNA TGTGCCAGCAGTTTCCAAGGGGTTTTTGCTTTCTTT.

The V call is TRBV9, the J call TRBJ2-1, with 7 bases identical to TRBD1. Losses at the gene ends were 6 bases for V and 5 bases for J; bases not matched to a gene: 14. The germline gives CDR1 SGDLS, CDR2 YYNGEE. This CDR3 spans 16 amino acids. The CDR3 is CASTLPRGQADNEQFF. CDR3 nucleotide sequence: TGTGCCAGCACCTTACCCCGTGGACAGGCAGACAATGAGCAGTTCTTC.

Here the CDR3 reads CASSIVGLQGGYTF. CDR3 sequence (DNA): TGTGCCAGTAGTATAGTAGGACTCCAAGGGGGCTACACCTTC. The V call is TRBV19, the J call TRBJ1-2; D unclear. This CDR3 comprises 14 residues. V was cut by 1 base and J by 8 bases, with 14 bases left in between. CDR1 is LNHDA and CDR2 is SQIVND in the germline V gene (reference sequence).

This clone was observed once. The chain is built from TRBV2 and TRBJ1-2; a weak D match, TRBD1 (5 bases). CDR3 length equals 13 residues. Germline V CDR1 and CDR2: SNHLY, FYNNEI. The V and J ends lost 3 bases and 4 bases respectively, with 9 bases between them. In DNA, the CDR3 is TGTGCCAGCAGTGAGGCAGGGATCTATGGCTACACCTTC. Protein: CASSEAGIYGYTF.

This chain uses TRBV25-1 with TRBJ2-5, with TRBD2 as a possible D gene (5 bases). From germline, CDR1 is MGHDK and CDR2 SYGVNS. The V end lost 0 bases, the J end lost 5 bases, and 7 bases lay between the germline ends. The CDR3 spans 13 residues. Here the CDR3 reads CASSEYGEETQYF. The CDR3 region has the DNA TGTGCCAGCAGTGAATATGGGGAGGAGACCCAGTACTTC.

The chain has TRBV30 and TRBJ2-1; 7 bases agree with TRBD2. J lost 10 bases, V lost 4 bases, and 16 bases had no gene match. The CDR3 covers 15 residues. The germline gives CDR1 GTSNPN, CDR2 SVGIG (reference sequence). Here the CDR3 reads CAWMWLRRTGGEQFF. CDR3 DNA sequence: TGTGCCTGGATGTGGCTACGCCGGACCGGGGGGGAGCAGTTCTTC.

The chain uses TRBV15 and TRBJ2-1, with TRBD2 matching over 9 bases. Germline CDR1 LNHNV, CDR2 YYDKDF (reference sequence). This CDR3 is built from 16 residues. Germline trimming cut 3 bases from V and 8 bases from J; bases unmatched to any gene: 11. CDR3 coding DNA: TGTGCCACCAGCAGGAGTTCTGTGAGCGGGAGGTATGAGCAGTTCTTC. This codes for CATSRSSVSGRYEQFF.

CDR3 in amino acids: CASSQAQGAGAFF. The CDR3 DNA follows: TGTGCCAGCAGCCAAGCACAGGGGGCAGGGGCTTTCTTT. The chain links TRBV14 to TRBJ1-1, with 9 bases aligning to TRBD1. From germline, CDR1 is SGHDN and CDR2 FVKESK. The trim removed 1 base at V and 11 bases at J, leaving 5 bases unmatched. The CDR3 is 13 residues long.

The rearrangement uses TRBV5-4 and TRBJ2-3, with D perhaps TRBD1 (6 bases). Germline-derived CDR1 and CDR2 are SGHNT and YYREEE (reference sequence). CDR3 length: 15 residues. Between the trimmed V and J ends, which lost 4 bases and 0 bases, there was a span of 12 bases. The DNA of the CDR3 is TGTGCCAGCAGCCAGGGGCGTGGGAGCACAGATACGCAGTATTTT. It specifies CASSQGRGSTDTQYF.

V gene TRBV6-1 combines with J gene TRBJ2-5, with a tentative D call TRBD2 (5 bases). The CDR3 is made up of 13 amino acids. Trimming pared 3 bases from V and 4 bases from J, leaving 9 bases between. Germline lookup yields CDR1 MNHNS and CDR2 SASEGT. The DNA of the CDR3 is TGTGCCAGCAGTGACGGGAAGGGAGAGACCCAGTACTTC. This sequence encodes CASSDGKGETQYF.

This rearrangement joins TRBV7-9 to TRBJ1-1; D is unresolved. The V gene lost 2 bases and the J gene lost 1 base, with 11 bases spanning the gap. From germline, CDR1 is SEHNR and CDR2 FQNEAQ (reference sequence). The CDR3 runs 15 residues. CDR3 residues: CASSLKLGQNTEAFF. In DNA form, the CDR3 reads TGTGCCAGCAGCTTAAAACTCGGGCAGAACACTGAAGCTTTCTTT.